This T cell receptor (beta chain) derives from a study of blood T cell repertoires in COVID-19. Sequencing used immunoSEQ multiplex PCR; TCRdb keeps in-frame clones, though not all of them. The profile shows around 110,000 clones, approximately 81% of them singletons. The germline CDR1 and CDR2 sequences are SGHTA and FQGNSA. V lost 5 bases to trimming and J lost 2 bases, with 16 bases between them. This CDR3 comprises 16 residues. Sequencing was done on a sample of peripheral blood. This TCR derives from a man aged 40-49 years with acute or convalescent COVID-19. The chain joins TRBV7-2 to TRBJ2-1; tentatively, D is TRBD1 (6 bases). CDR3 amino acids: CASSNAVAGAYNEQFF. The CDR3 DNA is TGTGCCAGCAGCAATGCCGTGGCAGGGGCCTACAATGAGCAGTTCTTC.